The 13 T cell receptor beta chains below come from one sample, sequenced in a study of tumor-infiltrating lymphocytes in primary liver carcinoma. Researchers drew blood RNA from unsorted whole blood and extracted germline DNA as well. With a constant-region primer, TCR beta cDNA was made from about 0.55 ug of total RNA. Investigators got TCR beta libraries out of three nested multiplex PCR rounds, done with slightly modified ARM-PCR. Investigators reported that the first two PCR rounds, at about 9 cycles each, used TRBV1-TRBV30 forward primers with a C-beta reverse primer. TCRdb called the multiplex PCR reads again in MiXCR, with one record for every CDR3 protein. The data show about 300,000 distinct CDR3 sequences, with over 55% seen just once and about 8.4% held by the top ten. The sequenced sample was peripheral blood. The receptors originated from a man aged 35-49 years with primary liver carcinoma and hepatitis B virus infection.

This clonotype was seen a handful of times. The rearrangement links TRBV5-1 to TRBJ2-2; D not certain. Germline lookup yields CDR1 SGHRS and CDR2 YFSETQ. The V and J ends lost 3 bases and 0 bases respectively, with 9 bases between them. The CDR3 is made up of 15 amino acids. The CDR3 protein is CASSSGNANTGELFF. The CDR3 nucleotides read TGCGCCAGCAGCTCTGGCAACGCGAACACCGGGGAGCTGTTTTTT.

With regard to this clonotype: It may be a read error: a sequence one base away is much more abundant. The chain links TRBV14 to TRBJ2-1; possibly TRBD1 for D (5 bases). Trimming stripped 0 bases from V and 0 bases from J, with 15 bases between. The V gene's germline CDR1 is SGHDN and CDR2 FVKESK. The CDR3 is made up of 18 amino acids. Written as DNA, the CDR3 is TGTGCCAGCAGCCAAGAAAATAGGGGCCGCAGCTCCTACAATGAGCAGTTCTTC. Protein product: CASSQENRGRSSYNEQFF.

As to this clonotype: A read error is possible here, since a much larger clone lies one base away. In DNA, the CDR3 is TGTGCCAGCAGCCAAGATGCGACTAGCGGGAATTACGAGCAGTACTTC. It is translated as CASSQDATSGNYEQYF. The rearrangement uses TRBV4-2 and TRBJ2-7; 11 bases fit TRBD2. The CDR3 runs 16 residues. V was clipped by 0 bases and J by 4 bases; unmatched bases: 5. CDR1 is LGHNA, CDR2 YNFKEQ, per germline.

This clonotype has at least ten counts. The rearrangement links TRBV6-6 to TRBJ2-7; D perhaps matches TRBD2 (6 bases). From germline, CDR1 is MNHNY and CDR2 SVGAGI (reference sequence). This CDR3 region has 15 residues. V shed 2 bases and J shed 2 bases, with 13 bases lying between them. The DNA for the CDR3 is TGTGCCAGCAGTTACGGGGGGACTGGTACCTACGAGCAGTACTTC. This sequence encodes CASSYGGTGTYEQYF.

Concerning this clonotype itself: Just one base apart from a much larger clone, this may be a read error. This rearrangement joins TRBV6-5 to TRBJ1-1, with D perhaps TRBD1 (6 bases). Looked up from germline, CDR1 is MNHEY and CDR2 is SVGAGI. This CDR3 is built from 13 residues. The CDR3 region has the DNA TGTACCAGCAGTTTAGGGGGGCGCACTGAAGCTTTCTTT. This gives the protein CTSSLGGRTEAFF.

This clonotype was detected ten times or more. V and J are TRBV29-1 and TRBJ1-1, with 9 bases fitting TRBD1. Germline CDR1 SQVTM, CDR2 ANQGSEA. This CDR3 has 14 residues. V lost 8 bases, J lost 1 base, and 8 bases stayed unmatched. The CDR3 is CSIGQGLGNTEAFF. CDR3 DNA: TGCAGCATAGGACAGGGGTTGGGGAACACTGAAGCTTTCTTT.

As concerns this clonotype: Sequence at one end of the junction differs from germline and may be a read error. The chain has TRBV5-6 and TRBJ2-5, with TRBD1 matching over 7 bases. CDR1 and CDR2 (germline): SGHDT, YYEEEE. This CDR3 contains 13 residues. CDR3 nucleotides: TGTGTCAGCAGCCTTGGGACAGAAGAGACCCAGTACTTC. This codes for CVSSLGTEETQYF.

With regard to this clonotype: At one end the junction does not follow the germline gene, possibly because of a read error. This sequence joins TRBV6-5 and TRBJ2-1; possible D gene TRBD1, 6 bases. CDR1 is MNHEY and CDR2 is SVGAGI in the germline V gene. The CDR3 runs to 12 residues. This CDR3 is CASRQGDNGQFF. As DNA, the CDR3 is TGTGCCAGCAGACAAGGGGACAATGGGCAGTTCTTC.

Worth noting for this clonotype: This clone may be a read error of a much larger clone one base away. The chain is built from TRBV12-3 or TRBV12-4 and TRBJ2-4; 14 bases match TRBD2. Trimming took 3 bases from V and 5 from J; bases not matched to a gene: 0. The CDR3 has 15 residues. The CDR3 sequence is CASSLGLAGENIQYF. The DNA for the CDR3 is TGTGCCAGCAGTTTGGGACTAGCGGGAGAAAACATTCAGTACTTC.

The chain carries TRBV6-5 and TRBJ2-5; TRBD2 is a possible D gene (7 bases). Germline V gene lookup returns CDR1 MNHEY and CDR2 SVGAGI. The V end was cut by 2 bases, the J end by 4 bases, with 17 bases between. CDR3 length: 16 amino acids. In DNA, the CDR3 is TGTGCCAGCAGTTACAGGGGGGGATACTCTGCAGAGACCCAGTACTTC. Its translation is CASSYRGGYSAETQYF.

The gene calls are TRBV29-1 and TRBJ1-5; perhaps TRBD1 as D (5 bases). The CDR3 has 13 residues. V lost 3 bases, J lost 3 bases, and 9 bases lay in between. From germline, CDR1 is SQVTM and CDR2 ANQGSEA. In nucleotides, the CDR3 is TGCAGCGTTGAGGACACATTCAATCAGCCCCAGCATTTT. Protein product: CSVEDTFNQPQHF.

This clonotype was detected ten times or more. The V call is TRBV5-4, the J call TRBJ1-5, with no clear D. Trimming took off 0 bases at V and 4 bases at J, with 8 bases between the two ends. The length of the CDR3 is 14 residues. The germline CDR1 and CDR2 sequences are SGHNT and YYREEE (reference sequence). This chain's CDR3 is CASSLGAENQPQHF. The CDR3 DNA reads TGTGCCAGCAGCTTGGGGGCCGAAAATCAGCCCCAGCATTTT.

The table lists this clonotype with many counts. The chain links TRBV4-2 to TRBJ2-4; TRBD2 aligns across 8 bases. CDR3 length: 16 residues. V lost 3 bases, J lost 5 bases, and 9 bases stayed unmatched. Germline assignment: CDR1 LGHNA and CDR2 YNFKEQ. The CDR3 nucleotides are TGTGCCAGCAGCCAGAGTCAGTCCGGGGGGGAAAACATTCAGTACTTC. Amino acid sequence: CASSQSQSGGENIQYF.